The 15 T cell receptor beta chains given below trace back to one sample, sequenced in a study of cytomegalovirus exposure and HLA in healthy donors. The PCR was carried out with 60 Vbeta primers and 13 Jbeta primers. Measured with immunoSEQ multiplex PCR; TCRdb has only the in-frame clones, and not every one. Of 60,000 or so clones listed, around 85% are singletons. Material for sequencing was PBMCs. The receptors shown here come from a man aged 35 to 55 in good health and CMV-seronegative.

This chain connects TRBV28 to TRBJ1-6, with 8 bases identical to TRBD1. The CDR3 covers 16 residues. The V gene's germline CDR1 is MDHEN and CDR2 SYDVKM. V was pared by 4 bases and J by 9 bases, with 11 bases of the junction left unmatched. CDR3 bases: TGTGCCAGCAGTTCCTCAGGGGGCTTAACTGGTTCACCCCTCCACTTT. Protein product: CASSSSGGLTGSPLHF.

The chain has TRBV28 and TRBJ2-3; the D gene is possibly TRBD2 (6 bases). Germline CDR1 is MDHEN and CDR2 is SYDVKM. The CDR3 is made up of 15 amino acids. Trimming removed 5 bases at V and 3 bases at J, with 15 bases between. The DNA of the CDR3 is TGTGCCAGCAGTGCTGAAGGGCTAGCGACAGATACGCAGTATTTT. Encoded protein: CASSAEGLATDTQYF.

The chain is built from TRBV30 and TRBJ2-3; TRBD1 matches 8 bases. The CDR3 extends over 16 amino acids. Losses at the gene ends were 0 bases for V and 5 bases for J; bases not matched to a gene: 10. The germline V gene has CDR1 GTSNPN and CDR2 SVGIG (reference sequence). The DNA of the CDR3 is TGTGCCTGGAGTGTACAGGGGGGACCTGCCGGAGATACGCAGTATTTT. Translating gives CAWSVQGGPAGDTQYF.

This rearrangement joins TRBV6-1 to TRBJ2-1; 10 nucleotides line up with TRBD2. Germline CDR1 and CDR2: MNHNS and SASEGT. The CDR3 loop spans 17 amino acids. V dropped 4 bases and J dropped 6; count of bases not matched to a gene: 12. The DNA of the CDR3 is TGTGCCAGCAGTGTCCGTGGGCTAGCGGGGGTTATCAATGAGCAGTTCTTC. It translates to CASSVRGLAGVINEQFF.

The chain links TRBV19 to TRBJ2-7, with 8 bases identical to TRBD1. Germline lookup yields CDR1 LNHDA and CDR2 SQIVND (reference sequence). The CDR3 has 15 amino acids. V lost 3 bases to trimming and J lost 2 bases; unmatched junction nucleotides: 6. The DNA of the CDR3 is TGTGCCAGTAGTATGAGGGCAGGGGGCCCCTACGAGCAGTACTTC. Protein: CASSMRAGGPYEQYF. The whole variable domain, filled in from reference TRBV19 and TRBJ2-7, reads DGGITQSPKYLFRKEGQNVTLSCEQNLNHDAMYWYRQDPGQGLRLIYYSQIVNDFQKGDIAEGYSVSREKKESFPLTVTSAQKNPTAFYLCASSMRAGGPYEQYFGPGTRLTVT.

The chain links TRBV4-3 to TRBJ2-1, with 11 bases that match TRBD2. CDR1 is LGHNA, CDR2 YSLEER, per germline. CDR3 length: 17 residues. With 1 base clipped from V and 3 bases from J, the junction kept 5 bases outside the gene matches. The CDR3: CASSQGASGGLYNEQFF. In DNA form, the CDR3 reads TGCGCCAGCAGCCAAGGGGCTAGCGGGGGGCTCTACAATGAGCAGTTCTTC.

The chain joins TRBV30 to TRBJ2-3; 11 bases line up with TRBD1. Germline V gene sequence: CDR1 GTSNPN, CDR2 SVGIG (reference sequence). Unmatched junction bases numbered 5, after V lost 1 base and J lost 5 bases. The CDR3 length is 15 residues. The CDR3 bases are TGTGCCTGGAGTGGGACAGGGGGCCCCCAAGATACGCAGTATTTT. As protein: CAWSGTGGPQDTQYF. The full variable domain, completed using reference TRBV30 and TRBJ2-3, is SQTIHQWPATLVQPVGSPLSLECTVEGTSNPNLYWYRQAAGRGLQLLFYSVGIGQISSEVPQNLSASRPQDRQFILSSKKLLLSDSGFYLCAWSGTGGPQDTQYFGPGTRLTVL.

The rearrangement uses TRBV6-5 and TRBJ1-3, with D perhaps TRBD1 (5 bases). The CDR3 sequence is 15 residues long. CDR1 and CDR2 (germline): MNHEY, SVGAGI. V shed 2 bases and J shed 2 bases, with 10 bases lying between them. The CDR3 DNA reads as TGTGCCAGCAGTTACCTGTCAGGGACTGGAAACACCATATATTTT. It encodes CASSYLSGTGNTIYF.

This chain joins TRBV12-5 and TRBJ2-2; 10 nucleotides line up with TRBD1. The CDR3 spans 17 residues. V dropped 2 bases and J dropped 8; count of bases not matched to a gene: 11. In germline, CDR1 is LGHNT, CDR2 FRNRAP. CDR3 nucleotides: TGTGCTAGTGGTTTGATGTTAGGGACAGGGGAAAATGGGGAGCTGTTTTTT. This translates into CASGLMLGTGENGELFF.

This chain joins TRBV5-1 and TRBJ1-2, with unresolved D. Trimming took off 4 bases at V and 2 bases at J, with 9 bases between the two ends. This CDR3 comprises 13 residues. CDR1 and CDR2 from the germline V gene are SGHRS and YFSETQ. CDR3 amino acids: CASSREVNYGYTF. CDR3 sequence (DNA): TGCGCCAGCAGCCGAGAAGTGAACTATGGCTACACCTTC.

The V gene is TRBV5-6, the J gene TRBJ2-1; the match to TRBD2 covers 13 bases. V dropped 5 bases and J dropped 4; count of bases not matched to a gene: 9. CDR1 is SGHDT, CDR2 YYEEEE, per germline. CDR3 length equals 17 residues. The CDR3 nucleotides read TGTGCCAGCAGAGCCACTAGCGGGGGGGCCGGATACAATGAGCAGTTCTTC. Amino acids: CASRATSGGAGYNEQFF.

This clone came up once. The chain recombines TRBV28 with TRBJ2-4; 11 bases align to TRBD2. The germline CDR1 and CDR2 sequences are MDHEN and SYDVKM. CDR3 length equals 16 residues. Trimming took 6 bases from V and 4 from J; bases not matched to a gene: 8. CDR3 nucleotides: TGTGCCAGCAGCGACCTAGCGGGGGGCCGAAAAAACATTCAGTACTTC. Its protein product is CASSDLAGGRKNIQYF.

A single count supports this clone. The chain couples TRBV11-2 to TRBJ2-5, with 7 bases lining up with TRBD2. The length of the CDR3 is 19 residues. The trim removed 0 bases at V and 2 bases at J, leaving 15 bases unmatched. Per germline, CDR1 SGHAT and CDR2 FQNNGV. The CDR3 nucleotides are TGTGCCAGCAGCTTAGATCGAGTCGGAGCGGGGCTCGTACAAGAGACCCAGTACTTC. It is translated as CASSLDRVGAGLVQETQYF.

J is TRBJ2-3 and V is TRBV27; D uncertain. The ends were cut back, 6 bases at V and 6 bases at J, with 19 bases in the middle. The CDR3 covers 15 residues. CDR1 and CDR2 from the germline V gene are MNHEY and SMNVEV (reference sequence). This CDR3 reads CASSARISGRDTQYF. The DNA of the CDR3 is TGTGCCAGCAGCGCGAGGATCTCTGGTCGGGATACGCAGTATTTT.

The chain couples TRBV4-1 to TRBJ2-1; 8 bases are a match to TRBD2. CDR1 and CDR2 (germline): MGHRA, YSYEKL. V lost 0 bases and J lost 4; bases outside the gene matches: 8. The CDR3 covers 17 residues. In nucleotides, the CDR3 is TGCGCCAGCAGCCAAGAAAGGTCAGCGGGGGCGTACAATGAGCAGTTCTTC. Amino acids: CASSQERSAGAYNEQFF.